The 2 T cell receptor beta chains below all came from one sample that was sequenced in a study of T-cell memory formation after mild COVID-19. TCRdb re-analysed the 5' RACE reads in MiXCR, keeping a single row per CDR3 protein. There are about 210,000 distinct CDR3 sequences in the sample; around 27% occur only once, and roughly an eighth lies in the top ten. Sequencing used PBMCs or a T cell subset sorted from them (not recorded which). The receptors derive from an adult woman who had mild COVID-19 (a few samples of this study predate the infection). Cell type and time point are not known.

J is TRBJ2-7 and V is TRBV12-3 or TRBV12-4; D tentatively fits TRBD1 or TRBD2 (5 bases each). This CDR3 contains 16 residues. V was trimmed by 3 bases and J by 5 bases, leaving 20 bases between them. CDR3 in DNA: TGTGCCAGCAGTTTCCGAGGGGCTTCCACTATACACGAGCAGTACTTC. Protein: CASSFRGASTIHEQYF.

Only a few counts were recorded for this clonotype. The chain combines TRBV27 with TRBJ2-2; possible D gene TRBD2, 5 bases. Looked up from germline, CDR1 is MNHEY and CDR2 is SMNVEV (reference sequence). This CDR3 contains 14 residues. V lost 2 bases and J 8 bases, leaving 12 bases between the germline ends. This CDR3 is CASSLVVGSGELFF. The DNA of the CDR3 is TGTGCCAGCAGTTTAGTCGTAGGGAGTGGGGAGCTGTTTTTT.